Below are 26 T cell receptor beta chains sequenced from a single sample in a study of blood T cell repertoires in COVID-19. Generated by immunoSEQ multiplex PCR, the TCRdb table keeps only in-frame clones and is missing some. The top ten hold 2% to 2.5% of the sample, which has about 220,000 clones, about four fifths seen once. Material for sequencing was peripheral blood. The source is a woman aged 55-69 years with acute or convalescent COVID-19.

The chain links TRBV5-1 to TRBJ2-1; tentative D call: TRBD1 (6 bases). Trimming took off 3 bases at V and 1 base at J, with 8 bases between the two ends. There are 14 residues in the CDR3. Germline CDR1 reads SGHRS; CDR2 reads YFSETQ. The CDR3 sequence is CASSSDSSYNEQFF. CDR3 DNA sequence: TGCGCCAGCAGCTCGGACAGTTCCTACAATGAGCAGTTCTTC. The full variable domain, its missing parts supplied by reference TRBV5-1 and TRBJ2-1, is KAGVTQTPRYLIKTRGQQVTLSCSPISGHRSVSWYQQTPGQGLQFLFEYFSETQRNKGNFPGRFSGRQFSNSRSEMNVSTLELGDSALYLCASSSDSSYNEQFFGPGTRLTVL.

The V gene is TRBV5-4, the J gene TRBJ2-7, with unresolved D. CDR3 length: 13 amino acids. Deletions cut 4 bases from V and 6 bases from J, with 14 bases between. Germline V gives CDR1 SGHNT, CDR2 YYREEE (reference sequence). CDR3 sequence reads: CASSADPALEQYF. The DNA for the CDR3 is TGTGCCAGCAGCGCGGATCCCGCCCTCGAGCAGTACTTC.

A few counts support this clone. The chain combines TRBV9 with TRBJ1-1, with 7 bases lining up with TRBD1. CDR3 length: 15 residues. The germline CDR1 and CDR2 sequences are SGDLS and YYNGEE. V trimming: 2 bases; J trimming: 3 bases; junction bases outside the gene matches: 7. CDR3 sequence: CASSVVYDRDTEAFF. The DNA of the CDR3 is TGTGCCAGCAGCGTGGTGTATGACAGGGACACTGAAGCTTTCTTT.

The chain joins TRBV6-5 to TRBJ1-1; D call uncertain. The germline V gene has CDR1 MNHEY and CDR2 SVGAGI. Between the trimmed V and J ends, which lost 6 bases and 4 bases, there was a span of 12 bases. This CDR3 spans 13 amino acids. The CDR3 reads CASRGSRATEAFF. DNA of the CDR3: TGTGCCAGCAGGGGCAGCCGAGCCACTGAAGCTTTCTTT.

The genes are TRBV12-3 or TRBV12-4 and TRBJ1-2; D call uncertain. The CDR3 is made up of 13 amino acids. V lost 8 bases, J lost 4 bases, and 14 bases lay in between. DNA of the CDR3: TGTGCCAGCTCCTCTCGGGAGACCTATGGCTACACCTTC. This gives the protein CASSSRETYGYTF.

The chain links TRBV27 to TRBJ1-2; TRBD1 aligns across 12 bases. The germline V gene has CDR1 MNHEY and CDR2 SMNVEV (reference sequence). Trimming took 8 bases from V and 2 from J; bases not matched to a gene: 3. This CDR3 contains 14 residues. This CDR3 reads CASWDRGLNYGYTF. The CDR3 DNA reads as TGTGCCAGCTGGGACAGGGGGCTAAACTATGGCTACACCTTC.

CDR3 sequence reads: CASRTRTGLYGYTF. In DNA form, the CDR3 reads TGTGCCAGCAGAACTCGGACAGGATTATATGGCTACACCTTC. V gene TRBV28 combines with J gene TRBJ1-2, with 7 bases fitting TRBD1. V shed 6 bases and J 5 bases; nucleotides not matched to a gene: 9. The germline V gene has CDR1 MDHEN and CDR2 SYDVKM. CDR3 length: 14 amino acids.

The gene calls are TRBV4-3 and TRBJ2-2, with 10 nucleotides matching TRBD2. The germline CDR1 and CDR2 sequences are LGHNA and YSLEER. The V and J ends lost 0 bases and 10 bases, in that order; junction bases with no gene match: 5. The CDR3 totals 15 residues. CDR3 nucleotide sequence: TGCGCCAGCAGCCAAGATCCTAGCGGGGGCGTGGAGCTGTTTTTT. Protein: CASSQDPSGGVELFF.

The chain joins TRBV30 to TRBJ1-4; D may be TRBD1 (5 bases). The ends were cut back, 2 bases at V and 7 bases at J, with 11 bases in the middle. CDR3 size: 13 residues. CDR1 and CDR2 (germline): GTSNPN, SVGIG (reference sequence). Written as DNA, the CDR3 is TGTGCCTGGAGTCAGGGAAGGGGTGAAAAACTGTTTTTT. This translates into CAWSQGRGEKLFF. Full variable domain (rest looked up from reference TRBV30 and TRBJ1-4): SQTIHQWPATLVQPVGSPLSLECTVEGTSNPNLYWYRQAAGRGLQLLFYSVGIGQISSEVPQNLSASRPQDRQFILSSKKLLLSDSGFYLCAWSQGRGEKLFFGSGTQLSVL.

The J gene is TRBJ2-3, the V gene TRBV5-4, with a weak D call TRBD1 (6 bases). CDR3 length: 14 residues. The V gene lost 2 bases and the J gene lost 2 bases, with 9 bases spanning the gap. Per germline, CDR1 SGHNT and CDR2 YYREEE (reference sequence). This CDR3 reads CASSFGGFTDTQYF. CDR3 in DNA: TGTGCCAGCAGCTTTGGGGGCTTCACAGATACGCAGTATTTT.

V is TRBV18 and J is TRBJ1-2; D is possibly TRBD1 (5 bases). Trimming took 4 bases from V and 4 from J, leaving 13 bases between them. The CDR3 has 14 amino acids. Germline-derived CDR1 and CDR2 are KGHSH and LQKENI. The CDR3 DNA reads TGTGCCAGCTCACTCCCGGGCAGGGCCTATGGCTACACCTTC. It translates to CASSLPGRAYGYTF. The variable domain in full, completed from reference TRBV18 and TRBJ1-2, reads NAGVMQNPRHLVRRRGQEARLRCSPMKGHSHVYWYRQLPEEGLKFMVYLQKENIIDESGMPKERFSAEFPKEGPSILRIQQVVRGDSAAYFCASSLPGRAYGYTFGSGTRLTVV.

The rearrangement links TRBV27 to TRBJ2-3; 8 bases are a match to TRBD2. V lost 5 bases and J lost 4; bases outside the gene matches: 11. In germline, CDR1 is MNHEY, CDR2 SMNVEV (reference sequence). This CDR3 spans 16 amino acids. The CDR3 loop is CASSMWEGRGADTQYF. The CDR3 DNA reads as TGTGCCAGCAGTATGTGGGAAGGGCGGGGGGCAGATACGCAGTATTTT.

This clone was counted a single time. The chain employs TRBV4-2 and TRBJ2-3; 10 positions agree with TRBD1. The CDR3 extends over 16 amino acids. Trimming removed 5 bases from V and 4 bases from J; junction bases left unmatched: 9. Germline V CDR1 and CDR2: LGHNA, YNFKEQ. CDR3: CASSAYRDRGADTQYF. The CDR3 region has the DNA TGTGCCAGCAGCGCATACCGGGACAGGGGAGCAGATACGCAGTATTTT.

V is TRBV12-3 or TRBV12-4 and J is TRBJ2-1; 8 nucleotides align to TRBD2. The CDR3 runs to 12 residues. V shed 6 bases, J shed 10 bases, and the junction held 5 bases outside the gene matches. In DNA form, the CDR3 reads TGTGCCAGCAGCCCAGCGGGGGTGGAGCAGTTCTTC. This encodes CASSPAGVEQFF.

V is TRBV10-3 and J is TRBJ1-2, with a possible D match to TRBD1 (6 bases). CDR1 is ENHRY and CDR2 is SYGVKD in the germline V gene. CDR3 length equals 14 residues. Trimming stripped 3 bases from V and 3 bases from J, with 11 bases between. This CDR3 reads CAISEGQGYYGYTF. DNA for the CDR3: TGTGCCATCAGTGAAGGGCAGGGGTACTATGGCTACACCTTC.

The CDR3 loop is CSVGGQTYGYTF. In nucleotides, the CDR3 is TGCAGCGTTGGGGGACAGACCTATGGCTACACCTTC. This chain links TRBV29-1 with TRBJ1-2; 7 positions agree with TRBD1. CDR1 and CDR2 (germline): SQVTM, ANQGSEA. V shed 4 bases and J 4 bases; nucleotides not matched to a gene: 3. The CDR3 sequence is 12 residues long.

The gene calls are TRBV5-7 and TRBJ2-5, with 10 bases aligning to TRBD1. TRBV5-7 is treated as an ORF (open reading frame) with a function not yet certain. V gave up 8 bases and J gave up 5 bases; unmatched junction bases: 15. This CDR3 spans 16 amino acids. CDR3 protein: CASQSRRQGAAETQYF. CDR3 coding DNA: TGTGCCAGTCAGAGTAGGAGACAGGGGGCCGCTGAGACCCAGTACTTC.

DNA of the CDR3: TGTGCCAGCAGCCTCTTGGGGGGGGCTGCGTACAATGAGCAGTTCTTC. Encoded protein: CASSLLGGAAYNEQFF. J is TRBJ2-1 and V is TRBV6-2 or TRBV6-3; tentatively, D is TRBD2 (7 bases). The CDR3 is 16 residues long. The germline V and J ends were trimmed by 6 bases and 4 bases, with 19 bases remaining between them. Per the germline V gene, CDR1 is MNHEY and CDR2 is SVGEGT.

V and J are TRBV2 and TRBJ1-5, with D possibly being TRBD1 (6 bases). CDR1 is SNHLY and CDR2 is FYNNEI in the germline V gene. V gave up 8 bases and J gave up 5 bases, with 13 bases separating them. The CDR3 has 13 amino acids. This chain's CDR3 is CASEGDNYQPQHF. The CDR3 nucleotides read TGTGCCAGCGAGGGGGACAACTATCAGCCCCAGCATTTT. Full variable domain (remainder filled in from reference TRBV2 and TRBJ1-5): EPEVTQTPSHQVTQMGQEVILRCVPISNHLYFYWYRQILGQKVEFLVSFYNNEISEKSEIFDDQFSVERPDGSNFTLKIRSTKLEDSAMYFCASEGDNYQPQHFGDGTRLSIL.

As regards this clone: The conserved phenylalanine or tryptophan is not found at the CDR3 terminus, so this likely reflects a read error. It is unclear where the CDR3 begins or ends on the DNA, so no DNA is shown, and the CDR3 is as TCRdb lists it. The rearrangement uses TRBV19 and TRBJ1-1. The CDR3 contains 10 residues when both ends are counted. Germline V gives CDR1 LNHDA, CDR2 SQIVND (reference sequence). CDR3: CASSSPGLTR.

This clone was detected once. This sequence joins TRBV11-2 and TRBJ2-7; 10 bases map to TRBD2. Germline V gene data show CDR1 as SGHAT and CDR2 as FQNNGV. This CDR3 comprises 15 residues. V shed 2 bases and J 2 bases; nucleotides not matched to a gene: 3. DNA for the CDR3: TGTGCCAGCAGCTTATCCCTAGCGGGGGCCTACGAGCAGTACTTC. Its translation is CASSLSLAGAYEQYF.

The chain uses TRBV11-2 and TRBJ1-2; D gene unclear. Germline CDR1 and CDR2: SGHAT and FQNNGV. The CDR3 has 16 residues. The V gene lost 1 base and the J gene lost 0 bases, with 12 bases spanning the gap. The CDR3 DNA reads TGTGCCAGCAGCTTAGTTGGGCAAGAAGCTAACTATGGCTACACCTTC. It is translated as CASSLVGQEANYGYTF.

This chain joins TRBV5-8 and TRBJ1-5, with D hard to call. V was clipped by 3 bases and J by 7 bases, with 17 bases between them. This CDR3 has 15 amino acids. The germline gives CDR1 SGHTS, CDR2 YDEGEE. DNA of the CDR3: TGTGCCAGCAGCTCTTTCGCGGCAGCCCGCCAGCCCCAGCATTTT. Protein product: CASSSFAAARQPQHF. The variable domain in full, with the rest retrieved from reference TRBV5-8 and TRBJ1-5, is EAGVTQSPTHLIKTRGQQATLRCSPISGHTSVYWYQQALGLGLQFLLWYDEGEERNRGNFPPRFSGRQFPNYSSELNVNALELEDSALYLCASSSFAAARQPQHFGDGTRLSIL.

In this sample, this clone turned up a few times. The rearrangement links TRBV6-1 to TRBJ1-2; 9 bases align to TRBD1. The germline CDR1 and CDR2 sequences are MNHNS and SASEGT. This CDR3 comprises 15 residues. Trimming took 3 bases from V and 0 from J; bases not matched to a gene: 2. CDR3 DNA sequence: TGTGCCAGCAGTGACAGACAGGGGGCTAACTATGGCTACACCTTC. As protein: CASSDRQGANYGYTF.

This clone was counted only a few times. V is TRBV20-1 and J is TRBJ2-2, with D perhaps TRBD2 (5 bases). With 3 bases removed from V and 2 bases from J, the gap between germline ends came to 10 bases. The CDR3 totals 14 residues. CDR1 is DFQATT and CDR2 is SNEGSKA in the germline V gene (reference sequence). In DNA, the CDR3 is TGCAGTGCTAGTTCGGGGTCAAACACCGGGGAGCTGTTTTTT. It specifies CSASSGSNTGELFF.

The chain couples TRBV18 to TRBJ2-7; no clear D gene. V was trimmed by 4 bases and J by 3 bases, leaving 10 bases between them. This CDR3 is built from 13 residues. Germline V CDR1 and CDR2: KGHSH, LQKENI. The CDR3 reads CASSQDELYEQYF. CDR3 nucleotide sequence: TGTGCCAGCTCACAAGATGAGCTCTACGAGCAGTACTTC.